The rows below give T cell receptor beta chains drawn from one sample of a study of OX40 agonist ivuxolimab in advanced cancers. The data were produced by immunoSEQ multiplex PCR, yet TCRdb's version contains in-frame clones alone and is incomplete. The repertoire holds about 45,000 clones, with more than 80% as singletons. The input for sequencing was CD4+ or CD8+ T cells sorted from blood, taken in a trial of the OX40 agonist ivuxolimab. These TCRs come from an adult with an advanced solid tumor such as melanoma, head and neck, liver or kidney cancer. Each CDR3 is given with its conserved first and last residue. Each record gives: V gene, J gene, D gene, CDR3 DNA, CDR3 protein. A D gene is named only where the DNA matches it firmly.

v_call: TRBV4-1; j_call: TRBJ2-2; d_call: .; cdr3_nt: TGCGCCAGCAGCCAAGAAGGTTGGGGCGGGATGGTCTTAGGGGAGCTGTTTTTT; cdr3_aa: CASSQEGWGGMVLGELFF
v_call: TRBV14; j_call: TRBJ2-2; d_call: .; cdr3_nt: TGTGCCAGCAGCCAAGACTGGAGAGATACCAACACCGGGGAGCTGTTTTTT; cdr3_aa: CASSQDWRDTNTGELFF
v_call: TRBV28; j_call: TRBJ1-1; d_call: .; cdr3_nt: TGTGCCAGCAATGCCGGGACACGGAACACTGAAGCTTTCTTT; cdr3_aa: CASNAGTRNTEAFF
v_call: TRBV5-8; j_call: TRBJ1-5; d_call: .; cdr3_nt: TGTGCCAGCAGACTAATTCGGGCCCCGCATTTT; cdr3_aa: CASRLIRAPHF
v_call: TRBV28; j_call: TRBJ2-7; d_call: TRBD2; cdr3_nt: TGTGCCAGCAGTGACACTTCCGGGACTAGCTCGTACGAGCAGTACTTC; cdr3_aa: CASSDTSGTSSYEQYF
v_call: TRBV7-9; j_call: TRBJ2-1; d_call: .; cdr3_nt: TGTGCCAGCAGCCCGCGAATTGGAGGTGGGCCCTACAATGAGCAGTTCTTC; cdr3_aa: CASSPRIGGGPYNEQFF
v_call: TRBV30; j_call: TRBJ1-5; d_call: TRBD1; cdr3_nt: TGTGCCTGGAGCCAGGGGGGTCAGCCCCAGCATTTT; cdr3_aa: CAWSQGGQPQHF
v_call: TRBV25-1; j_call: TRBJ1-4; d_call: .; cdr3_nt: TGTGCCAGCAGTGAATATGTTATTGGGACGGAACTGTTTTTT; cdr3_aa: CASSEYVIGTELFF
v_call: TRBV10-2; j_call: TRBJ2-3; d_call: .; cdr3_nt: TGCGCCAGCAGGCCTTCCGCAGATACGCAGTATTTT; cdr3_aa: CASRPSADTQYF
v_call: TRBV7-9; j_call: TRBJ2-5; d_call: .; cdr3_nt: TGTGCCAGCGACGAGGGGGAAGGGGAGACCCAGTACTTC; cdr3_aa: CASDEGEGETQYF
v_call: TRBV2; j_call: TRBJ1-2; d_call: .; cdr3_nt: TGTGCCAGCAGCAGGGCCCAGGCAGGCTATGGCTACACCTTC; cdr3_aa: CASSRAQAGYGYTF
v_call: TRBV11-3; j_call: TRBJ2-5; d_call: .; cdr3_nt: TGTGCCAGCAGCCCGTTAGGGACACTTCAACAAGAGACCCAGTACTTC; cdr3_aa: CASSPLGTLQQETQYF
v_call: TRBV7-9; j_call: TRBJ1-3; d_call: .; cdr3_nt: TGTGCCAGCAAGAGGGACGGCGCTGGAAACACCATATATTTT; cdr3_aa: CASKRDGAGNTIYF
v_call: TRBV9; j_call: TRBJ2-2; d_call: .; cdr3_nt: TGTGCCAGCAGCGTAGCAGGGCCCGGCACCGGGGAGCTGTTTTTT; cdr3_aa: CASSVAGPGTGELFF
v_call: TRBV11-2; j_call: TRBJ1-1; d_call: .; cdr3_nt: TGTGCCAGCAGCTTAGACCTCCTCAGTAGTGAAGCTTTCTTT; cdr3_aa: CASSLDLLSSEAFF
v_call: TRBV12-5; j_call: TRBJ2-1; d_call: .; cdr3_nt: TGTGCTAGTGGTTTTGCCAATGAGCAGTTCTTC; cdr3_aa: CASGFANEQFF
v_call: TRBV30; j_call: TRBJ1-1; d_call: .; cdr3_nt: TGTGCCTGGAGTGTGGGTCACGGCACTGAAGCTTTCTTT; cdr3_aa: CAWSVGHGTEAFF
v_call: TRBV6-1; j_call: TRBJ2-7; d_call: .; cdr3_nt: TGTGCCAGCAGTGTCGGTTCCTTCTACGAGCAGTACTTC; cdr3_aa: CASSVGSFYEQYF
v_call: TRBV14; j_call: TRBJ1-4; d_call: .; cdr3_nt: TGTGCCAGCAGCCAAGTGAAGTGGGTTTCCCCTAATGAAAAACTGTTTTTT; cdr3_aa: CASSQVKWVSPNEKLFF
v_call: TRBV13; j_call: TRBJ1-1; d_call: .; cdr3_nt: TGTGCCAGCAGCTGGGGGCTCACTGAAGCTTTCTTT; cdr3_aa: CASSWGLTEAFF
v_call: TRBV27; j_call: TRBJ2-3; d_call: .; cdr3_nt: TGTGCCAGCAGTCCTTCTGCGGGAACTGGCACAGATACGCAGTATTTT; cdr3_aa: CASSPSAGTGTDTQYF
v_call: TRBV10-3; j_call: TRBJ1-2; d_call: .; cdr3_nt: TGTGCCATCAGTGAGTCTTGGGGTAACTATGGCTACACCTTC; cdr3_aa: CAISESWGNYGYTF